These 32 T cell receptor beta chains were sequenced from one sample in a study of T cells after yellow fever vaccination. TCRdb used MiXCR to reprocess the 5' RACE reads, holding one entry per CDR3 protein. Among 500,000 to 650,000 distinct CDR3 sequences listed, around an eighth were seen once. The specimen comprised PBMCs, sampled on the day of the yellow fever booster vaccination. All receptors derive from a man aged 25 to 40 who received the YFV17D yellow fever vaccine.

The rearrangement links TRBV20-1 to TRBJ2-1; TRBD2 matches 10 bases. The CDR3 covers 16 residues. V was clipped by 5 bases and J by 5 bases; unmatched bases: 12. The germline V gene has CDR1 DFQATT and CDR2 SNEGSKA (reference sequence). CDR3 sequence reads: CSALIPLAGKNNEQFF. CDR3 DNA sequence: TGCAGTGCTTTAATCCCACTAGCGGGAAAAAACAATGAGCAGTTCTTC.

This clonotype was recorded at least ten times. This chain links TRBV5-1 with TRBJ2-7, with 7 bases fitting TRBD2. The germline V gene has CDR1 SGHRS and CDR2 YFSETQ. V trimming: 4 bases; J trimming: 5 bases; junction bases outside the gene matches: 9. This CDR3 has 14 residues. The CDR3 DNA reads TGCGCCAGCAGCCGGCCGGGTGCGGGGGACGAGCAGTACTTC. Encoded protein: CASSRPGAGDEQYF.

This clonotype was observed a handful of times. This chain links TRBV28 with TRBJ2-7, with TRBD2 as a possible D gene (5 bases). V lost 7 bases to trimming and J lost 6 bases, with 13 bases between them. The CDR3 spans 12 residues. Germline lookup yields CDR1 MDHEN and CDR2 SYDVKM. In DNA form, the CDR3 reads TGTGCCAGCACCGGGCGGGCGGGCGAGCAGTACTTC. This gives the protein CASTGRAGEQYF.

The chain combines TRBV19 with TRBJ2-1; D ambiguous. In germline, CDR1 is LNHDA, CDR2 SQIVND (reference sequence). V lost 6 bases and J 7 bases, leaving 16 bases between the germline ends. The CDR3 runs to 14 residues. CDR3 in amino acids: CASSQYSTENEQFF. In DNA form, the CDR3 reads TGTGCCAGTAGCCAGTATAGCACAGAGAATGAGCAGTTCTTC.

This clonotype was recorded a few times. The genes are TRBV12-3 or TRBV12-4 and TRBJ1-1, with D tentatively TRBD1 (6 bases). The length of the CDR3 is 13 residues. The V end lost 6 bases, the J end lost 3 bases, and 11 bases lay between the germline ends. CDR3 sequence: CASSPGADTEAFF. In DNA form, the CDR3 reads TGTGCCAGCAGCCCAGGGGCGGACACTGAAGCTTTCTTT.

This clonotype has a handful of counts. V and J are TRBV6-1 and TRBJ1-6; a weak D match, TRBD1 (5 bases). The length of the CDR3 is 14 residues. From germline, CDR1 is MNHNS and CDR2 SASEGT. The V and J ends lost 5 bases and 11 bases respectively, with 16 bases between them. DNA of the CDR3: TGTGCCAGCAGTACCGGGACGGGTAGCACACCCCTCCACTTT. Translation gives CASSTGTGSTPLHF.

This clonotype was found many times. This chain links TRBV12-3 or TRBV12-4 with TRBJ2-7; 11 nucleotides align to TRBD2. V shed 3 bases and J 4 bases; nucleotides not matched to a gene: 5. This CDR3 has 15 amino acids. CDR3 sequence (DNA): TGTGCCAGCAGTTTCGGACTAGCGGGCGGATACGAGCAGTACTTC. Residues: CASSFGLAGGYEQYF.

This clonotype was observed a handful of times. This rearrangement joins TRBV25-1 to TRBJ2-7; TRBD1 aligns across 9 bases. Germline V lookup: CDR1 MGHDK, CDR2 SYGVNS. The CDR3 consists of 15 residues. V trimming: 3 bases; J trimming: 3 bases; junction bases outside the gene matches: 6. CDR3 in DNA: TGTGCCAGCAGTGAGGCCGGGACAGGGAACTACGAGCAGTACTTC. It yields the protein CASSEAGTGNYEQYF.

The chain combines TRBV5-1 with TRBJ2-7; possible D gene TRBD1, 6 bases. Germline V lookup: CDR1 SGHRS, CDR2 YFSETQ. Trimming stripped 3 bases from V and 3 bases from J, with 28 bases between. The CDR3 consists of 19 residues. CDR3 sequence reads: CASSSIIPLDPTGRYEQYF. The CDR3 DNA reads as TGCGCCAGCAGCTCGATAATCCCGTTGGATCCGACAGGCCGCTACGAGCAGTACTTC.

A note on this clonotype: Possible read error: a much larger clone is one base away. The J gene is TRBJ2-1, the V gene TRBV20-1; 9 nucleotides agree with TRBD2. This CDR3 is built from 14 residues. Germline CDR1 DFQATT, CDR2 SNEGSKA (reference sequence). The CDR3 is CCARGVAGVLEQFF. DNA for the CDR3: TGCTGTGCTAGAGGCGTAGCGGGAGTTCTTGAGCAGTTCTTC.

This clonotype has a handful of counts. J is TRBJ1-2 and V is TRBV3-1, with D possibly being TRBD1 (6 bases). The CDR3 runs 14 residues. The V end lost 3 bases, the J end lost 5 bases, and 13 bases lay between the germline ends. Germline V CDR1 and CDR2: LGHDT, YNNKEL (reference sequence). The CDR3 reads CASSHPDRSYGYTF. The CDR3 DNA reads as TGTGCCAGCAGCCATCCGGACAGAAGTTATGGCTACACCTTC.

The table lists this clonotype with many counts. The junction differs from germline at one of its ends, possibly a read error. DNA for the CDR3: TGTGCCAGCAGGGAATCAGGGACCTACAATGAGCAGTTCTTC. Translation gives CASRESGTYNEQFF. The chain has TRBV25-1 and TRBJ2-1, with a weak D call TRBD1 (5 bases). This CDR3 spans 14 amino acids. The germline V gene has CDR1 MGHDK and CDR2 SYGVNS.

The CDR3 DNA reads TGTGCCAGCAGCTCTCCGCGGACTAGCGGGGGCAATGAGCAGTTCTTC. Translated: CASSSPRTSGGNEQFF. The V gene is TRBV7-9, the J gene TRBJ2-1; TRBD2 aligns across 13 bases. The CDR3 contains 16 residues. The J segment lost 6 bases and the V segment lost 4 bases, leaving 6 bases of the junction unmatched. CDR1 and CDR2 from the germline V gene are SEHNR and FQNEAQ (reference sequence).

V is TRBV30 and J is TRBJ1-5; D ambiguous. The V end lost 2 bases, the J end lost 2 bases, and 7 bases lay between the germline ends. Per germline, CDR1 GTSNPN and CDR2 SVGIG (reference sequence). The CDR3 extends over 13 amino acids. This CDR3 is CAWSTQGNQPQHF. CDR3 DNA: TGTGCCTGGAGTACCCAGGGCAATCAGCCCCAGCATTTT.

V usage is TRBV4-3 and J usage is TRBJ2-2; 13 bases align to TRBD2. In germline, CDR1 is LGHNA, CDR2 YSLEER. With 3 bases clipped from V and 7 bases from J, the junction kept 14 bases outside the gene matches. The CDR3 sequence is 19 residues long. The CDR3 DNA follows: TGCGCCAGCAGCCACTGGGTGCCGACTAGCGGGAGGTTTGTCGGGGAGCTGTTTTTT. As protein: CASSHWVPTSGRFVGELFF.

The gene calls are TRBV10-3 and TRBJ2-7, with TRBD2 matching over 10 bases. The V gene end was trimmed by 4 bases and the J gene end by 3 bases; junction bases not matched to a gene: 12. The CDR3 is 17 residues long. In germline, CDR1 is ENHRY, CDR2 SYGVKD. In DNA form, the CDR3 reads TGTGCCATCAGTGGTCGGCTAGCGGGAGTGGAGGACTACGAGCAGTACTTC. Encoded protein: CAISGRLAGVEDYEQYF.

The V gene is TRBV14, the J gene TRBJ2-5; 7 bases are a match to TRBD1. The CDR3 loop spans 16 amino acids. Germline CDR1 SGHDN, CDR2 FVKESK. V lost 1 base to trimming and J lost 3 bases; unmatched junction nucleotides: 8. This CDR3 is CASSQVGRQGKETQYF. CDR3 nucleotides: TGTGCCAGCAGCCAAGTTGGGAGACAGGGAAAAGAGACCCAGTACTTC.

CDR3 DNA sequence: TGCAGTGCTAGCCCCACTTCGGGAAATACCTACGAGCAGTACTTC. Its translation is CSASPTSGNTYEQYF. The chain is built from TRBV20-1 and TRBJ2-7; D may be TRBD2 (5 bases). The V gene lost 3 bases and the J gene lost 2 bases, with 17 bases spanning the gap. The germline V gene has CDR1 DFQATT and CDR2 SNEGSKA (reference sequence). CDR3 length: 15 amino acids.

This rearrangement joins TRBV27 to TRBJ2-1; weak D call: TRBD2 (5 bases). The CDR3 consists of 14 residues. CDR1 MNHEY and CDR2 SMNVEV come from the germline V gene (reference sequence). Trimming left V 8 bases short and J 2 bases short, with 13 bases between. In nucleotides, the CDR3 is TGTGCCAGCGCGGTCGGGGATCCCTACAATGAGCAGTTCTTC. Its protein is CASAVGDPYNEQFF.

A few counts support this clonotype. The chain joins TRBV18 to TRBJ2-1, with 10 bases aligning to TRBD2. This CDR3 region has 15 residues. V gave up 3 bases and J gave up 4 bases; unmatched junction bases: 3. CDR1 and CDR2 from the germline V gene are KGHSH and LQKENI. The CDR3 protein is CASSPKLAGYNEQFF. Written as DNA, the CDR3 is TGTGCCAGCTCACCTAAACTAGCGGGATACAATGAGCAGTTCTTC.

The chain recombines TRBV7-9 with TRBJ1-2; D unresolved. V shed 2 bases and J shed 4 bases, with 5 bases lying between them. In germline, CDR1 is SEHNR, CDR2 FQNEAQ (reference sequence). This CDR3 is 12 amino acids long. DNA for the CDR3: TGTGCCAGCAGCTTAAACATCTATGGCTACACCTTC. It codes for CASSLNIYGYTF.

This clonotype was observed a single time. The V and J genes are TRBV12-3 or TRBV12-4 and TRBJ1-5; perhaps TRBD1 as D (5 bases). V lost 7 bases and J lost 6, with 13 bases in between. This CDR3 spans 13 amino acids. CDR3 sequence: CASKEGLSQPQHF. The CDR3 DNA reads TGTGCCAGCAAAGAGGGGTTGAGTCAGCCCCAGCATTTT.

The chain links TRBV25-1 to TRBJ2-4; the D gene is possibly TRBD1 (8 bases). V lost 8 bases and J lost 3, with 17 bases in between. The CDR3 extends over 15 amino acids. Germline CDR1 reads MGHDK; CDR2 reads SYGVNS. The CDR3 sequence is CASVVQGGNKNIQYF. The CDR3 DNA sequence: TGTGCCAGCGTCGTACAGGGGGGGAACAAAAACATTCAGTACTTC.

V gene TRBV28 combines with J gene TRBJ1-1; D uncertain. V lost 9 bases, J lost 0 bases, and 8 bases lay in between. This CDR3 has 12 amino acids. Germline-derived CDR1 and CDR2 are MDHEN and SYDVKM. CDR3: CASCTVNTEAFF. The CDR3 nucleotides read TGTGCCAGTTGTACGGTGAACACTGAAGCTTTCTTT.

The CDR3 sequence is CASSESGIGNTEAFF. DNA of the CDR3: TGTGCCAGCAGCGAATCGGGCATCGGGAACACTGAAGCTTTCTTT. The chain links TRBV7-9 to TRBJ1-1; no clear D. The CDR3 loop spans 15 amino acids. CDR1 is SEHNR, CDR2 FQNEAQ, per germline (reference sequence). V lost 5 bases and J lost 1, with 14 bases in between.

This clonotype was counted only a few times. The V call is TRBV7-6, the J call TRBJ2-7; D uncertain. This CDR3 contains 14 residues. CDR1 and CDR2 (germline): SGHVS, FNYEAQ. V lost 1 base and J lost 2, with 9 bases in between. In DNA form, the CDR3 reads TGTGCCAGCAGCTTAGATGGTCAGACCTACGAGCAGTACTTC. Translated: CASSLDGQTYEQYF.

The chain employs TRBV27 and TRBJ2-1, with 9 bases that match TRBD1. In germline, CDR1 is MNHEY, CDR2 SMNVEV (reference sequence). After removal of 4 bases from V and 10 bases from J, the junction contained 17 bases not matched to a gene. The CDR3 contains 17 residues. CDR3 coding DNA: TGTGCCAGCAGTTACTACAGGGGGCAGGACGGGGCCAACGAGCAGTTCTTC. Translation: CASSYYRGQDGANEQFF.

This clonotype was observed a few times. The rearrangement joins TRBV15 to TRBJ2-7; D assignment may be TRBD1 or TRBD2 (5 bases each). This CDR3 is 12 amino acids long. V was pared by 1 base and J by 10 bases, with 11 bases between. From germline, CDR1 is LNHNV and CDR2 YYDKDF (reference sequence). CDR3 bases: TGTGCCACCAGCAGAGTGGGTAGGGACCAGTACTTC. Its protein is CATSRVGRDQYF.

This clonotype occurred a few times. The J gene is TRBJ1-6, the V gene TRBV3-1; D gene unclear. V was cut by 5 bases and J by 0 bases, with 8 bases left in between. CDR3 length equals 15 residues. From germline, CDR1 is LGHDT and CDR2 YNNKEL (reference sequence). CDR3 bases: TGTGCCAGCAGCACGAGGCCCTCCTATAATTCACCCCTCCACTTT. Translating it yields CASSTRPSYNSPLHF.

This clonotype came up a few times. The chain's CDR3 is CASSSGTDLTGELFF. CDR3 DNA sequence: TGTGCCAGCAGCTCCGGGACAGACCTCACCGGGGAGCTGTTTTTT. The chain carries TRBV7-9 and TRBJ2-2; 7 bases are a match to TRBD1. The V and J ends lost 4 bases and 4 bases, in that order; junction bases with no gene match: 6. The length of the CDR3 is 15 residues. Germline V CDR1 and CDR2: SEHNR, FQNEAQ (reference sequence).

The DNA of the CDR3 is TGTGCCAGCAGCCCGTCTCCCCTCTACAATGAGCAGTTCTTC. This gives the protein CASSPSPLYNEQFF. J is TRBJ2-1 and V is TRBV7-3; D remains ambiguous. This CDR3 is 14 amino acids long. V gave up 5 bases and J gave up 3 bases, with 11 bases separating them. Germline values: CDR1 SGHTA, CDR2 FQGTGA.

V usage is TRBV29-1 and J usage is TRBJ2-5, with 7 bases aligning to TRBD1. CDR1 is SQVTM, CDR2 ANQGSEA, per germline. The CDR3 is 13 residues long. The V and J ends lost 7 bases and 3 bases, in that order; junction bases with no gene match: 8. The chain's CDR3 is CSAGDSIKETQYF. The CDR3 coding sequence is TGCAGCGCCGGGGACAGCATCAAAGAGACCCAGTACTTC.